The 19 T cell receptor beta chains below were found in one sample sequenced in a study of shared clonotypes between healthy human individuals (dated by TCRdb to between 2020 and 2021). Preparation of the library involved the immunoSEQ multiplex PCR assay. Not all clones reach the TCRdb copy of this immuneACCESS table, which keeps in-frame sequences only. Checked studies attribute under half of the gap to unresolved V genes and leave the rest unexplained. The sample table contains fewer than 650,000 clones; only one count was recorded for about 79% of them. Of the sample, approximately 12% falls within the top ten clones. The sequenced sample was PBMCs. Receptor source: a woman in her 40s in good health. Some clones in this sample may be carry-over from other donors' samples.

V and J are TRBV5-1 and TRBJ2-1; 10 bases align to TRBD2. The CDR3 totals 15 residues. Germline assignment: CDR1 SGHRS and CDR2 YFSETQ. Trimming cost V 1 base and J 8 bases; bases outside gene matches: 6. CDR3 DNA: TGCGCCAGCAGCTTGACTAGCGGGAACCTCCATGAGCAGTTCTTC. This translates into CASSLTSGNLHEQFF.

The chain uses TRBV4-3 and TRBJ2-1, with a possible D match to TRBD1 (5 bases). CDR1 is LGHNA and CDR2 is YSLEER in the germline V gene. This CDR3 spans 15 amino acids. The V gene lost 5 bases and the J gene lost 4 bases, with 15 bases spanning the gap. The DNA for the CDR3 is TGCGCCAGCAGCTCTGGACCCAACAGGTACAATGAGCAGTTCTTC. The encoded protein is CASSSGPNRYNEQFF.

The V and J genes are TRBV6-6 and TRBJ2-5; possibly TRBD1 for D (5 bases). The J call may be incorrect, as the DNA end agrees better with TRBJ2-7. The germline V gene has CDR1 MNHNY and CDR2 SVGAGI (reference sequence). CDR3 size: 15 residues. The CDR3 sequence is CASSYSPDNSYEQYF. The CDR3 DNA reads TGTGCCAGCAGTTACTCGCCGGACAACTCCTACGAGCAGTACTTC.

The chain links TRBV13 to TRBJ2-4, with D unclear. Germline V lookup: CDR1 PRHDT, CDR2 FYEKMQ (reference sequence). V lost 5 bases and J lost 3, with 11 bases in between. This CDR3 comprises 14 residues. CDR3 DNA sequence: TGTGCCAGCAGCCCCTCATCGAACAAAAACATTCAGTACTTC. This encodes CASSPSSNKNIQYF.

This clone has a count of ten or more. This rearrangement joins TRBV30 to TRBJ2-2; TRBD2 matches 12 bases. V shed 8 bases and J 7 bases; nucleotides not matched to a gene: 11. The CDR3 contains 15 residues. Germline CDR1 reads GTSNPN; CDR2 reads SVGIG (reference sequence). Here the CDR3 DNA reads TGTGCCGGAGCTAGCGGGAGGGCCGGTATCGGGGAGCTGTTTTTT. Its translation: CAGASGRAGIGELFF.

This chain uses TRBV11-2 with TRBJ1-1, with D uncertain. The germline V gene has CDR1 SGHAT and CDR2 FQNNGV. This CDR3 spans 14 amino acids. Trimming removed 5 bases at V and 1 base at J, with 11 bases between. The CDR3 spells CASSLRPANTEAFF. The CDR3 nucleotides are TGTGCCAGCAGCCTGCGCCCAGCGAACACTGAAGCTTTCTTT.

This clone came up once. The rearrangement joins TRBV7-9 to TRBJ2-7, with 7 bases lining up with TRBD1. CDR1 is SEHNR, CDR2 FQNEAQ, per germline (reference sequence). This CDR3 region has 13 residues. Trimming cost V 5 bases and J 6 bases; bases outside gene matches: 7. The CDR3 DNA is TGTGCCAGCAGCGAGGGGGCGAGCCGCGAGCAGTACTTC. Translating gives CASSEGASREQYF.

The chain employs TRBV4-3 and TRBJ2-4; perhaps TRBD2 as D (6 bases). This CDR3 has 14 residues. CDR1 LGHNA and CDR2 YSLEER come from the germline V gene. Trimming removed 3 bases at V and 11 bases at J, with 17 bases between. The CDR3 sequence is CASSQVPGAIVQYF. In nucleotides, the CDR3 is TGCGCCAGCAGCCAGGTACCGGGAGCTATCGTTCAGTACTTC.

The chain recombines TRBV4-2 with TRBJ2-2; D perhaps matches TRBD2 (6 bases). This CDR3 is 14 amino acids long. Trimming pared 1 base from V and 6 bases from J, leaving 9 bases between. Germline lookup yields CDR1 LGHNA and CDR2 YNFKEQ. As DNA, the CDR3 is TGTGCCAGCAGCCAAGCGGGGGTCTCCGGGGAGCTGTTTTTT. This sequence encodes CASSQAGVSGELFF.

V gene TRBV7-2 combines with J gene TRBJ2-2, with D possibly being TRBD2 (5 bases). The germline V and J ends were trimmed by 3 bases and 0 bases, with 11 bases remaining between them. Germline CDR1 SGHTA, CDR2 FQGNSA. This CDR3 contains 16 residues. The CDR3 loop reads CASSFYAGTNTGELFF. CDR3 nucleotides: TGTGCCAGCAGCTTTTACGCGGGTACGAACACCGGGGAGCTGTTTTTT.

The rearrangement links TRBV10-3 to TRBJ1-2; D call uncertain. Trimming took 6 bases from V and 3 from J, leaving 14 bases between them. Germline loops: CDR1 ENHRY, CDR2 SYGVKD. The CDR3 covers 14 residues. In DNA form, the CDR3 reads TGTGCCATCAGCCCCGACGCCCGTGACTATGGCTACACCTTC. Encoded protein: CAISPDARDYGYTF.

The chain is built from TRBV10-3 and TRBJ1-1; 7 bases align to TRBD1. CDR3 size: 18 residues. CDR1 and CDR2 (germline): ENHRY, SYGVKD. The trim removed 0 bases at V and 4 bases at J, leaving 14 bases unmatched. The CDR3: CAISESRHETGRSTEAFF. CDR3 coding DNA: TGTGCCATCAGTGAGTCTCGGCATGAGACAGGGAGGAGCACTGAAGCTTTCTTT.

The V and J genes are TRBV7-2 and TRBJ2-1; 13 nucleotides line up with TRBD2. Germline trimming cut 5 bases from V and 10 bases from J; bases unmatched to any gene: 11. Germline V gene lookup returns CDR1 SGHTA and CDR2 FQGNSA. The length of the CDR3 is 16 residues. CDR3 region: CASSANGLAGAGEQFF. The DNA for the CDR3 is TGTGCCAGCAGCGCGAATGGACTAGCGGGAGCGGGCGAGCAGTTCTTC.

The chain recombines TRBV18 with TRBJ2-1; 8 bases are a match to TRBD1. This CDR3 has 15 amino acids. J lost 6 bases, V lost 0 bases, and 4 bases had no gene match. Germline lookup yields CDR1 KGHSH and CDR2 LQKENI. In nucleotides, the CDR3 is TGTGCCAGCTCACCACCGACAGGGGTTGGCAATGAGCAGTTCTTC. This gives the protein CASSPPTGVGNEQFF.

The chain joins TRBV7-2 to TRBJ2-1; D is uncertain. With 5 bases removed from V and 9 bases from J, the gap between germline ends came to 8 bases. This CDR3 spans 11 amino acids. The germline V gene encodes CDR1 SGHTA and CDR2 FQGNSA. CDR3 sequence reads: CASSLLGEQFF. As DNA, the CDR3 is TGTGCCAGCAGCCTATTGGGTGAGCAGTTCTTC.

This clone was found once. The J gene is TRBJ1-2, the V gene TRBV27, with D perhaps TRBD1 (6 bases). The CDR3 loop spans 14 amino acids. V lost 4 bases, J lost 1 base, and 10 bases lay in between. Germline-derived CDR1 and CDR2 are MNHEY and SMNVEV (reference sequence). The DNA of the CDR3 is TGTGCCAGCAGTTATAACAGGGATAACTATGGCTACACCTTC. Translated: CASSYNRDNYGYTF.

The chain employs TRBV28 and TRBJ2-7, with TRBD1 matching over 7 bases. The CDR3 sequence is 14 residues long. Germline CDR1 is MDHEN and CDR2 is SYDVKM. The junction had 8 bases not matched to a gene; V was cut back by 7 bases and J by 2 bases. The CDR3 sequence is CASTKGGFTYEQYF. The CDR3 nucleotides are TGTGCCAGCACCAAAGGGGGCTTTACCTACGAGCAGTACTTC.

This clone showed up just once. The gene calls are TRBV28 and TRBJ2-7; 9 positions match TRBD1. The length of the CDR3 is 15 residues. V shed 6 bases and J 0 bases; nucleotides not matched to a gene: 6. Germline V gene lookup returns CDR1 MDHEN and CDR2 SYDVKM. In DNA form, the CDR3 reads TGTGCCAGCAGAGAAACAGGGGGCAGCTCCTACGAGCAGTACTTC. Its translation: CASRETGGSSYEQYF. Looking up the rest from reference TRBV28 and TRBJ2-7 gives the full variable domain: DVKVTQSSRYLVKRTGEKVFLECVQDMDHENMFWYRQDPGLGLRLIYFSYDVKMKEKGDIPEGYSVSREKKERFSLILESASTNQTSMYLCASRETGGSSYEQYFGPGTRLTVT.

Concerning this clone: With a much larger clone just one base away, this may be a read error. The J gene is TRBJ2-7, the V gene TRBV6-6; TRBD1 agrees at 9 bases. V dropped 5 bases and J dropped 2; count of bases not matched to a gene: 4. Germline CDR1 MNHNY, CDR2 SVGAGI (reference sequence). The CDR3 has 14 residues. The CDR3 sequence is CASSTGTGTYEQYF. CDR3 coding DNA: TGTGCCAGCAGTACCGGGACAGGGACCTACGAGCAGTACTTC.